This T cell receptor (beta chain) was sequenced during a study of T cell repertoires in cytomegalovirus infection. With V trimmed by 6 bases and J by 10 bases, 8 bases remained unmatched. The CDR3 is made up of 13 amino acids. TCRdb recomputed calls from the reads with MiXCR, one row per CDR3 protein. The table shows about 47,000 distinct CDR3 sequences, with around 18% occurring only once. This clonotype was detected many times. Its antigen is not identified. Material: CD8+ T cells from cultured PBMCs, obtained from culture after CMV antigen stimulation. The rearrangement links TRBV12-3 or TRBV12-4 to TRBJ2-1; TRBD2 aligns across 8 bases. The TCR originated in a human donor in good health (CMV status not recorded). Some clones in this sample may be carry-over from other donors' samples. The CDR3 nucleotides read TGTGCCAGCAGGGGTAAGGAGCGGGAGGAGCAGTTCTTC. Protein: CASRGKEREEQFF.